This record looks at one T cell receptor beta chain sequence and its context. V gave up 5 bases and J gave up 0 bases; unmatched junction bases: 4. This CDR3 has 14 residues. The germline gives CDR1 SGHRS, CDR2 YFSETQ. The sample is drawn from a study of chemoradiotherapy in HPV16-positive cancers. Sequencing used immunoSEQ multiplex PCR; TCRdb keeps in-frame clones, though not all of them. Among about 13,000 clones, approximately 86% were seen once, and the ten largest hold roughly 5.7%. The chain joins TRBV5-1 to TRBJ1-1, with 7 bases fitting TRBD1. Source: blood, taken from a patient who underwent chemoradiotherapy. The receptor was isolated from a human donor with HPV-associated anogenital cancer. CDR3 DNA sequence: TGCGCCAGCAGTGGGACAGAACTGAACACTGAAGCTTTCTTT. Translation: CASSGTELNTEAFF.